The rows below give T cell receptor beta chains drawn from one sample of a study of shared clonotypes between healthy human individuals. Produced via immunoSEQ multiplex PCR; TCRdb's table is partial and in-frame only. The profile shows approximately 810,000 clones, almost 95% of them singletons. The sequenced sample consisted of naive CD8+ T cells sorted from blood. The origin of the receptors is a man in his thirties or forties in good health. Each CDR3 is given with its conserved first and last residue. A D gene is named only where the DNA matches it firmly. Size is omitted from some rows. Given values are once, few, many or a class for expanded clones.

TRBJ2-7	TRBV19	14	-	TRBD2	CASSLAASSYEQYF	TGTGCCAGTAGTCTAGCGGCCTCCTCCTACGAGCAGTACTTC
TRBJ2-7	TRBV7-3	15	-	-	CASSPSSGTAYEQYF	TGTGCCAGCAGCCCTTCAAGCGGGACAGCCTACGAGCAGTACTTC
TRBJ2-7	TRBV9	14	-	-	CASSVGLRTDEQYF	TGTGCCAGCAGCGTAGGGTTGAGAACCGACGAGCAGTACTTC
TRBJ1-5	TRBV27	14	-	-	CASSPMTVAQPQHF	TGTGCCAGCAGCCCAATGACAGTAGCTCAGCCCCAGCATTTT
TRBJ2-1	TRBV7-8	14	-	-	CASSGGPDYNEQFF	TGTGCCAGCAGCGGGGGGCCGGACTACAATGAGCAGTTCTTC
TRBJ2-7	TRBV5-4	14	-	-	CASSLGQNRYEQYF	TGTGCCAGCAGCTTGGGTCAGAATCGCTACGAGCAGTACTTC
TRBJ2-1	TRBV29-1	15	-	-	CSVEGGTVSYNEQFF	TGCAGCGTTGAAGGCGGGACAGTCTCCTACAATGAGCAGTTCTTC
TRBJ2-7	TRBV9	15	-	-	CASSLYPGTFYEQYF	TGTGCCAGCAGCCTTTACCCGGGAACATTCTACGAGCAGTACTTC
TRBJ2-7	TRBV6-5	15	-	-	CASSYSHLHGYEQYF	TGTGCCAGCAGTTACTCCCACCTACATGGCTACGAGCAGTACTTC
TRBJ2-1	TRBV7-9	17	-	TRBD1	CASSLVEGARTDNEQFF	TGTGCCAGCAGCTTAGTTGAGGGGGCGCGGACGGACAATGAGCAGTTCTTC
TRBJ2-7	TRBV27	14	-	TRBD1	CASSWGQGAYEQYF	TGTGCCAGCAGTTGGGGACAGGGGGCATACGAGCAGTACTTC
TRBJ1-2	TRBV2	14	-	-	CASSPMGINYGYTF	TGTGCCAGCAGCCCGATGGGGATCAACTATGGCTACACCTTC
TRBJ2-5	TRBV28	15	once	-	CASSLGTDVLETQYF	TGTGCCAGCAGTTTAGGCACAGACGTGCTGGAGACCCAGTACTTC
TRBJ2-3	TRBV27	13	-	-	CASSLLGGDTQYF	TGTGCCAGCAGTTTATTGGGGGGAGATACGCAGTATTTT
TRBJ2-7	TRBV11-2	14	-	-	CASSHGTRGYEQYF	TGTGCCAGCAGCCATGGGACAAGGGGCTACGAGCAGTACTTC
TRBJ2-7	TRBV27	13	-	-	CASSSRGSSEQYF	TGTGCCAGCAGTTCCAGGGGATCATCCGAGCAGTACTTC
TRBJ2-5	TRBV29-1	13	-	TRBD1	CSVDGDRVETQYF	TGCAGCGTTGACGGGGACAGGGTTGAGACCCAGTACTTC
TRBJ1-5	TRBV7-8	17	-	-	CASSLAGAGRNDQPQHF	TGTGCCAGCAGCTTAGCTGGGGCCGGCAGGAATGATCAGCCCCAGCATTTT
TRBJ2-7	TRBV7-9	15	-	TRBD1	CASSTTGGSSYEQYF	TGTGCCAGCAGCACCACAGGGGGGAGCTCCTACGAGCAGTACTTC
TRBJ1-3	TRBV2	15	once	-	CASHGRLSSGNTIYF	TGTGCCAGCCACGGACGGCTGAGCTCTGGAAACACCATATATTTT